This T cell receptor beta chain is from a study of blood T cell repertoires in COVID-19. Generated by immunoSEQ multiplex PCR, the TCRdb table keeps only in-frame clones and is missing some. The table has roughly 250,000 clones, roughly 90% seen once; the top ten hold 2.3%. Enrollees, about 18 to 89 years old, lived in 25 or so US areas. Clinical history as reported by participants underpinned cohort assignment. Germline V gene sequence: CDR1 SGHVS, CDR2 FNYEAQ. The CDR3 extends over 16 amino acids. Trimming cost V 5 bases and J 2 bases; bases outside gene matches: 8. The sequence came from a woman in her thirties or forties with acute COVID-19. The J gene is TRBJ2-2, the V gene TRBV7-6; 7 bases align to TRBD1. Sequenced sample: PBMCs or T cells enriched from blood (not recorded which). This chain's CDR3 is CASSPKQGPNTGELFF. The CDR3 coding sequence is TGTGCCAGCAGCCCGAAACAGGGGCCTAACACCGGGGAGCTGTTTTTT.